This passage covers 21 T cell receptor beta chains from one sample sequenced in a study of blood T cell repertoires in COVID-19. Repertoires were generated with immunoSEQ multiplex PCR, while TCRdb's copy carries only in-frame clones and drops some. The sample lists 90,000 to 130,000 clones; roughly 70% were seen once. Sequenced input: peripheral blood. The receptors originated from a woman aged 40 to 55 with acute or convalescent COVID-19.

This clone has a handful of counts. V is TRBV6-5 and J is TRBJ1-6; D uncertain. The germline V gene has CDR1 MNHEY and CDR2 SVGAGI. The CDR3 covers 11 residues. Between the trimmed V and J ends, which lost 7 bases and 11 bases, there was a span of 9 bases. The CDR3 here is CASTSIPPLHF. The CDR3 coding sequence is TGTGCCAGCACGTCTATTCCACCCCTCCACTTT.

In its sample, this clone was seen a few times. The rearrangement links TRBV4-3 to TRBJ1-1; perhaps TRBD1 as D (6 bases). The V and J ends lost 0 bases and 4 bases respectively, with 6 bases between them. The CDR3 extends over 13 amino acids. The germline V gene has CDR1 LGHNA and CDR2 YSLEER. For the CDR3, the DNA is TGCGCCAGCAGCCAAGAAGGGGGCACTGAAGCTTTCTTT. This translates into CASSQEGGTEAFF.

The chain recombines TRBV11-3 with TRBJ2-1; D is unclear. The CDR3 covers 16 residues. V lost 6 bases and J 2 bases, leaving 17 bases between the germline ends. CDR1 is SGHNT and CDR2 is YENEEA in the germline V gene. The CDR3: CASSSGWRSTYNEQFF. In DNA form, the CDR3 reads TGTGCCAGCAGTTCCGGCTGGCGGTCAACCTACAATGAGCAGTTCTTC.

This chain uses TRBV5-6 with TRBJ2-1; 13 bases align to TRBD2. CDR1 and CDR2 (germline): SGHDT, YYEEEE. V lost 4 bases, J lost 8 bases, and 6 bases stayed unmatched. CDR3 length: 15 residues. The CDR3 reads CASSITSGGADEQFF. The DNA for the CDR3 is TGTGCCAGCAGCATCACTAGCGGGGGGGCCGATGAGCAGTTCTTC.

This clone occurred a few times. The V call is TRBV21-1, the J call TRBJ2-5; whether TRBD1, the table's D call, matches the DNA was not checked. TRBV21-1 is an annotated pseudogene. The CDR3 is 19 residues long. The CDR3 nucleotides read TGTGCCAGCAGCTCGCAAGGACAGCGACGGAGACGCCCCCAAGAGACCCAGTACTTC. Translation gives CASSSQGQRRRRPQETQYF.

The gene calls are TRBV28 and TRBJ2-1, with a weak D call TRBD2 (6 bases). Per germline, CDR1 MDHEN and CDR2 SYDVKM. The germline V and J ends were trimmed by 3 bases and 1 base, with 10 bases remaining between them. The CDR3 is 15 amino acids. The CDR3 sequence: CASSLGGTSYNEQFF. Here the CDR3 DNA reads TGTGCCAGCAGTTTGGGGGGTACTTCCTACAATGAGCAGTTCTTC. The full variable domain, with the rest looked up from reference TRBV28 and TRBJ2-1, is DVKVTQSSRYLVKRTGEKVFLECVQDMDHENMFWYRQDPGLGLRLIYFSYDVKMKEKGDIPEGYSVSREKKERFSLILESASTNQTSMYLCASSLGGTSYNEQFFGPGTRLTVL.

The chain recombines TRBV24-1 with TRBJ2-5, with 8 nucleotides matching TRBD2. Germline CDR1 reads KGHDR; CDR2 reads SFDVKD. V trimming: 6 bases; J trimming: 5 bases; junction bases outside the gene matches: 4. The CDR3 has 13 residues. DNA for the CDR3: TGTGCCACCAGTCACGCTAGCGGGGAGACCCAGTACTTC. Translated: CATSHASGETQYF.

This clone has just a few counts. The chain combines TRBV6-6 with TRBJ2-1; the D gene is possibly TRBD2 (5 bases). This CDR3 has 16 amino acids. The V gene's germline CDR1 is MNHNY and CDR2 SVGAGI (reference sequence). V was clipped by 7 bases and J by 0 bases, with 16 bases between them. CDR3 residues: CASIHAGVGSYNEQFF. In nucleotides, the CDR3 is TGTGCCAGCATCCACGCCGGGGTGGGCTCCTACAATGAGCAGTTCTTC.

The chain employs TRBV12-3 or TRBV12-4 and TRBJ1-2, with D maybe TRBD1 (5 bases). The length of the CDR3 is 13 residues. V was pared by 5 bases and J by 4 bases, with 11 bases between. The CDR3 sequence is CASSPGTSYGYTF. In nucleotides, the CDR3 is TGTGCCAGCAGTCCCGGGACTAGCTATGGCTACACCTTC.

This chain connects TRBV6-5 to TRBJ2-1, with 8 bases identical to TRBD2. The CDR3 extends over 14 amino acids. In germline, CDR1 is MNHEY, CDR2 SVGAGI. V trimming: 6 bases; J trimming: 4 bases; junction bases outside the gene matches: 5. The CDR3: CASRTSEVYNEQFF. The CDR3 DNA reads as TGTGCCAGCAGGACTAGCGAGGTATACAATGAGCAGTTCTTC.

CDR3 region: CASSPTSGGASDTQYF. The CDR3, as DNA: TGTGCCAGCAGCCCTACTAGCGGGGGGGCTTCAGATACGCAGTATTTT. V gene TRBV4-2 combines with J gene TRBJ2-3; 13 bases align to TRBD2. This CDR3 contains 16 residues. The J segment lost 4 bases and the V segment lost 4 bases, leaving 5 bases of the junction unmatched. Germline V lookup: CDR1 LGHNA, CDR2 YNFKEQ.

V is TRBV13 and J is TRBJ2-1; the match to TRBD1 covers 7 bases. This CDR3 spans 15 amino acids. Trimming removed 6 bases from V and 0 bases from J; junction bases left unmatched: 5. The germline V gene has CDR1 PRHDT and CDR2 FYEKMQ (reference sequence). CDR3 region: CASSPGQDSYNEQFF. The CDR3 coding sequence is TGTGCCAGCAGTCCCGGACAGGACTCCTACAATGAGCAGTTCTTC.

A single count supports this clone. This chain joins TRBV2 and TRBJ1-2, with D hard to call. The V and J ends lost 1 base and 4 bases respectively, with 13 bases between them. Germline loops: CDR1 SNHLY, CDR2 FYNNEI. There are 15 residues in the CDR3. The CDR3 nucleotides are TGTGCCAGCAGTGAAGTGGGAGGGCGGGTCTATGGCTACACCTTC. Translated, it gives CASSEVGGRVYGYTF.

Only one count was recorded for this clone. CDR3 sequence (DNA): TGTGCCTGGCTGGAGGGATACAGCTCCTATAATTCACCCCTCCACTTT. It is translated as CAWLEGYSSYNSPLHF. The V call is TRBV30, the J call TRBJ1-6; D not resolved. The CDR3 consists of 16 residues. The V end lost 5 bases, the J end lost 0 bases, and 14 bases lay between the germline ends. CDR1 GTSNPN and CDR2 SVGIG come from the germline V gene (reference sequence). The whole variable domain, remainder taken from reference TRBV30 and TRBJ1-6, is SQTIHQWPATLVQPVGSPLSLECTVEGTSNPNLYWYRQAAGRGLQLLFYSVGIGQISSEVPQNLSASRPQDRQFILSSKKLLLSDSGFYLCAWLEGYSSYNSPLHFGNGTRLTVT.

The chain uses TRBV6-5 and TRBJ2-1; D might be TRBD2 (7 bases). Deletions cut 6 bases from V and 6 bases from J, with 12 bases between. The CDR3 is 13 residues long. CDR1 and CDR2 (germline): MNHEY, SVGAGI. The CDR3 DNA reads TGTGCCAGCAGAAGGGGGGGTTTCAATGAGCAGTTCTTC. Residues: CASRRGGFNEQFF.

This chain connects TRBV2 to TRBJ2-5; tentatively, D is TRBD2 (5 bases). Per the germline V gene, CDR1 is SNHLY and CDR2 is FYNNEI. This CDR3 spans 13 amino acids. Trimming removed 6 bases from V and 4 bases from J, with 12 bases in between. The CDR3 DNA follows: TGTGCCAGCAGGCAGCGGATGGCAGAGACCCAGTACTTC. It translates to CASRQRMAETQYF.

The V gene is TRBV6-6, the J gene TRBJ2-2; tentative D call: TRBD2 (6 bases). The V gene's germline CDR1 is MNHNY and CDR2 SVGAGI (reference sequence). The CDR3 is 14 amino acids. The V end lost 10 bases, the J end lost 0 bases, and 12 bases lay between the germline ends. The CDR3 loop is CAIRGSANTGELFF. The CDR3 DNA reads TGTGCCATCCGGGGGTCAGCGAACACCGGGGAGCTGTTTTTT.

CDR3 amino acids: CASSTRQGAAFF. The DNA of the CDR3 is TGTGCCAGCAGCACACGGCAGGGGGCCGCTTTCTTT. The chain links TRBV3-1 (or the pseudogene TRBV3-2) to TRBJ1-1; 8 bases match TRBD1. CDR1 is LGHDT and CDR2 is YNNKEL in the germline V gene (reference sequence). The ends lost 5 bases at V and 11 bases at J; junction bases unmatched: 7. This CDR3 spans 12 amino acids.

The chain is built from TRBV5-4 and TRBJ1-6; unclear D gene. CDR1 and CDR2 from the germline V gene are SGHNT and YYREEE (reference sequence). CDR3 length: 13 residues. Trimming cost V 4 bases and J 8 bases, with 10 bases left between them. CDR3 in DNA: TGTGCCAGCAGCCCGCATCAGGATTCACCCCTCCACTTT. Translating gives CASSPHQDSPLHF.

The chain joins TRBV5-4 to TRBJ2-3; D might be TRBD1 (6 bases). In germline, CDR1 is SGHNT, CDR2 YYREEE (reference sequence). V dropped 4 bases and J dropped 2 bases, with 17 bases sitting between them. The CDR3 has 16 amino acids. CDR3 DNA sequence: TGTGCCAGCAGCCCAACCCAGGGACAAAACACAGATACGCAGTATTTT. As protein: CASSPTQGQNTDTQYF.

The genes are TRBV18 and TRBJ1-1; 8 bases align to TRBD1. The CDR3 sequence is 15 residues long. V lost 2 bases, J lost 1 base, and 3 bases stayed unmatched. Per the germline V gene, CDR1 is KGHSH and CDR2 is LQKENI. The CDR3 DNA reads as TGTGCCAGCTCACCAGCCGGGACAGGGAACACTGAAGCTTTCTTT. Protein product: CASSPAGTGNTEAFF.